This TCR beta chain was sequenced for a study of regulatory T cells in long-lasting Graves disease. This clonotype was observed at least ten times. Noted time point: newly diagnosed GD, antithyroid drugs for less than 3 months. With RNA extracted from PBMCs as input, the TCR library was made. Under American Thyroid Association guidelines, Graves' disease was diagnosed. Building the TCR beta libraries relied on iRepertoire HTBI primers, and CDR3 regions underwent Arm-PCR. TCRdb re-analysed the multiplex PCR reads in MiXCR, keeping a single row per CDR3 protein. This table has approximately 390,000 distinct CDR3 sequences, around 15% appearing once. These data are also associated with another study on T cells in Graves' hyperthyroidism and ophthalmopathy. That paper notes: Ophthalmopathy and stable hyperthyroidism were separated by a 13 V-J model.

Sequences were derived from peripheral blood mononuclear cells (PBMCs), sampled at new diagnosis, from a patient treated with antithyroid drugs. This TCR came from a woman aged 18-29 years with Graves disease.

CDR3 nucleotides: TGTGCCAGCACGCAGGAAAATCAGCCCCAGCATTTT. Its protein is CASTQENQPQHF. The V gene is TRBV2, the J gene TRBJ1-5; no firm D call. Per germline, CDR1 SNHLY and CDR2 FYNNEI. The CDR3 is made up of 12 amino acids. Trimming removed 7 bases from V and 4 bases from J, with 8 bases in between.